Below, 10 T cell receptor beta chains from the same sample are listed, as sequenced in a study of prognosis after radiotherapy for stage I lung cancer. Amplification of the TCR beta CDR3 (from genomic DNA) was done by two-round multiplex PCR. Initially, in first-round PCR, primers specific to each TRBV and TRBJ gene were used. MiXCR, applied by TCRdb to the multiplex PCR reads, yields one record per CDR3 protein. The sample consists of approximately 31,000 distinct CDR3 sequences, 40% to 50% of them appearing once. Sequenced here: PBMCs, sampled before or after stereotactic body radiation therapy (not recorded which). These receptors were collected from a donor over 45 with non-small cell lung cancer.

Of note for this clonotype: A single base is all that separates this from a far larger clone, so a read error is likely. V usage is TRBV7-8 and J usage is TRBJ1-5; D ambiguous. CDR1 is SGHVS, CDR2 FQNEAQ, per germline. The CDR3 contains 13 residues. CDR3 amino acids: CASSDVQDQPHHF. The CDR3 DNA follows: TGTGCCAGCAGCGACGTTCAGGATCAGCCCCATCATTTT.

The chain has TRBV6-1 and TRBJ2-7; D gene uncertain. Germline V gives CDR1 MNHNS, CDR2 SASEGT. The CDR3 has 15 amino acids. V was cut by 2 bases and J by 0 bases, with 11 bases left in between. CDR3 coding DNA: TGTGCCAGCAGTGAAACACCCAAGAGCTCCTACGAGCAGTACTTC. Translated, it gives CASSETPKSSYEQYF.

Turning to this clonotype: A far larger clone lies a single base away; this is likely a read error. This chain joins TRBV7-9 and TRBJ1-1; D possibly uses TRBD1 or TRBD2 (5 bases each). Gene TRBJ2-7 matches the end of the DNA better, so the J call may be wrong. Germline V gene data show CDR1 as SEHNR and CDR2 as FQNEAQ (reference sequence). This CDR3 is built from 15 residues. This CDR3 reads CASSLGRGRGDKQYF. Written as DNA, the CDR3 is TGTGCCAGCAGCTTAGGCCGGGGACGGGGCGACAAGCAGTACTTC.

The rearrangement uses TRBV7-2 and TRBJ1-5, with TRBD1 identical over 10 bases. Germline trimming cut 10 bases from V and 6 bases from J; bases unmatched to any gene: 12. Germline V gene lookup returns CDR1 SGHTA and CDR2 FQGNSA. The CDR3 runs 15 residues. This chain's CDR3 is CAIILVDRGGQPQHF. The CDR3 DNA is TGTGCCATCATCCTTGTGGACAGGGGGGGTCAGCCCCAGCATTTT.

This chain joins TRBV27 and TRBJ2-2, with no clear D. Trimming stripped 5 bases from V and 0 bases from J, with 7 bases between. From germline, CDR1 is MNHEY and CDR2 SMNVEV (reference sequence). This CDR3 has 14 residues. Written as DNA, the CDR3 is TGTGCCAGCAGTCTCTACGCGAACACCGGGGAGCTGTTTTTT. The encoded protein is CASSLYANTGELFF.

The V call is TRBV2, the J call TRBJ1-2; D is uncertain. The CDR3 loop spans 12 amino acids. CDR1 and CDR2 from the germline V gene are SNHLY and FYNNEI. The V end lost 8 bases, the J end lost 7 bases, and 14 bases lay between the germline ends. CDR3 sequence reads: CASAGGSGGYTF. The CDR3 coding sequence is TGTGCCAGCGCGGGAGGTTCGGGTGGCTACACCTTC.

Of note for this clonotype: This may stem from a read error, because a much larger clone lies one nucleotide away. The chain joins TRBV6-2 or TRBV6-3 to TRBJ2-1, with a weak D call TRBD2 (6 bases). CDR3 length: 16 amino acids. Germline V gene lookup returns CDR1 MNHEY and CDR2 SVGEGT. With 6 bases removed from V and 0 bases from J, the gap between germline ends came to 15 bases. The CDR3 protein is CASSKMAGYSYNEQFF. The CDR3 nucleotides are TGTGCCAGCAGCAAAATGGCGGGATACTCCTACAATGAGCAGTTCTTC.

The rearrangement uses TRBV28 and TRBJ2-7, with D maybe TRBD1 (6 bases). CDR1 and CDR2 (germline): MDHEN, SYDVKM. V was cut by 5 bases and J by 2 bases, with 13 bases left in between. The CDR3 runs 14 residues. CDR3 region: CASSVPGHPYEQYF. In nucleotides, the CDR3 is TGTGCCAGCAGTGTCCCGGGACATCCCTACGAGCAGTACTTC.

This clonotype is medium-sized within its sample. This CDR3 is CASSPGTRTYEQYF. CDR3 bases: TGTGCCAGCAGCCCCGGGACGAGGACCTACGAGCAGTACTTC. This chain links TRBV7-2 with TRBJ2-7; the D gene could be TRBD1 or TRBD2 (5 bases each). The CDR3 consists of 14 residues. The germline CDR1 and CDR2 sequences are SGHTA and FQGNSA. Trimming took off 5 bases at V and 2 bases at J, with 13 bases between the two ends.

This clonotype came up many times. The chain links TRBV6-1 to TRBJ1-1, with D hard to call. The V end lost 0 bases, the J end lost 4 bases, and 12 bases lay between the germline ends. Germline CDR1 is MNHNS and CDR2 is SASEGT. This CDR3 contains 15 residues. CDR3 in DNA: TGTGCCAGCAGTGAAGCGCTAGGAGAGGGCACTGAAGCTTTCTTT. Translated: CASSEALGEGTEAFF.